The next 28 T cell receptor beta chains were all read from a single sample in a study of human T cells and chemical hapten exposure. TCRdb independently ran MiXCR on the RACE reads; one entry per CDR3 protein. This sample has about 90,000 distinct CDR3 sequences, with about 11% found just once. Time point noted: patch test 3, about 24 weeks after DPC sensitization. Documented treatment: therapeutic diphenylcyclopropenone sensitization with weekly scalp DPC. This specimen was whole blood, taken in connection with sensitization to the hapten diphenylcyclopropenone (DPC). Receptors originate from a woman in her 30s with alopecia areata. Some clones in this sample may be carry-over from other donors' samples.

With respect to this clonotype: Given a much more abundant clone one base away, this may be a read error. J is TRBJ2-7 and V is TRBV7-9; D remains unclear. Trimming took 3 bases from V and 1 from J, leaving 7 bases between them. The CDR3 spans 13 residues. Germline CDR1 reads SEHNR; CDR2 reads FQNEAQ (reference sequence). The CDR3 DNA reads TGTGCCAGCAGCTTCGTAAAGTCCTACGAGCAGTACTTC. As protein: CASSFVKSYEQYF.

This clonotype was seen many times. V is TRBV2 and J is TRBJ1-6; 9 nucleotides agree with TRBD1. The J segment lost 10 bases and the V segment lost 6 bases, leaving 10 bases of the junction unmatched. The CDR3 has 15 residues. CDR1 and CDR2 from the germline V gene are SNHLY and FYNNEI. The CDR3 DNA sequence: TGTGCCAGCAGGGCGGGGACAGGGACGGCGTCACCCCTCCACTTT. The encoded protein is CASRAGTGTASPLHF.

The chain links TRBV4-3 to TRBJ2-3; 7 positions match TRBD2. Germline-derived CDR1 and CDR2 are LGHNA and YSLEER. This CDR3 contains 16 residues. Trimming removed 2 bases from V and 4 bases from J; junction bases left unmatched: 9. The CDR3 bases are TGCGCCAGCAGCCAAACTGGCGGCGGGAGTGCAGATACGCAGTATTTT. It is translated as CASSQTGGGSADTQYF.

The table lists this clonotype with many counts. V and J are TRBV20-1 and TRBJ1-1; 7 bases align to TRBD1. Germline V CDR1 and CDR2: DFQATT, SNEGSKA (reference sequence). Trimming removed 0 bases from V and 1 base from J; junction bases left unmatched: 5. The CDR3 totals 15 residues. The CDR3 is CSARETGRQNTEAFF. DNA of the CDR3: TGCAGTGCTAGAGAGACAGGGAGACAGAACACTGAAGCTTTCTTT.

This clonotype was seen repeatedly, ten times or more. J is TRBJ2-7 and V is TRBV7-2; tentatively, D is TRBD1 (7 bases). The CDR3 is 15 amino acids. V was pared by 4 bases and J by 2 bases, with 15 bases between. In germline, CDR1 is SGHTA, CDR2 FQGNSA. In DNA form, the CDR3 reads TGTGCCAGCAGCTGGACGGCAGGGGGGCCCTACGAGCAGTACTTC. Protein sequence: CASSWTAGGPYEQYF. Full variable domain (remainder filled in from reference TRBV7-2 and TRBJ2-7): GAGVSQSPSNKVTEKGKDVELRCDPISGHTALYWYRQSLGQGLEFLIYFQGNSAPDKSGLPSDRFSAERTGGSVSTLTIQRTQQEDSAVYLCASSWTAGGPYEQYFGPGTRLTVT.

Comments on this clonotype: Germline is not matched at one junction end, which may reflect a read error. CDR3 region: CASSFSVQGARNIQNF. Here the CDR3 DNA reads TGTGCCAGCAGTTTTTCTGTCCAGGGGGCGAGAAACATTCAGAACTTC. The chain uses TRBV28 and TRBJ2-4; TRBD1 aligns across 8 bases. The germline V gene encodes CDR1 MDHEN and CDR2 SYDVKM. The CDR3 has 16 amino acids.

Points on this clonotype: A much larger clone is a single base away; this may be a read error. The chain has TRBV28 and TRBJ2-1, with D unclear. This CDR3 has 14 amino acids. Per germline, CDR1 MDHEN and CDR2 SYDVKM. The CDR3 loop is CVSSLKFDYNEQFF. CDR3 DNA: TGTGTCAGCAGTTTAAAATTCGACTACAATGAGCAGTTCTTC. The full variable domain, with the rest looked up from reference TRBV28 and TRBJ2-1, is DVKVTQSSRYLVKRTGEKVFLECVQDMDHENMFWYRQDPGLGLRLIYFSYDVKMKEKGDIPEGYSVSREKKERFSLILESASTNQTSMYLCVSSLKFDYNEQFFGPGTRLTVL.

Only a few counts were recorded for this clonotype. This CDR3 reads CASNEAGGGPQHF. CDR3 DNA sequence: TGTGCCAGCAACGAGGCTGGAGGGGGGCCCCAGCATTTT. J is TRBJ1-5 and V is TRBV2; D may be TRBD1 (6 bases). The CDR3 has 13 residues. Trimming shortened V by 7 bases and J by 9 bases, and 16 bases separated the two germline ends. Germline assignment: CDR1 SNHLY and CDR2 FYNNEI.

This clonotype has a count of ten or more. The chain has TRBV11-2 and TRBJ2-6; no definite D call. Germline-derived CDR1 and CDR2 are SGHAT and FQNNGV. V lost 1 base and J 0 bases, leaving 4 bases between the germline ends. The CDR3 is 15 amino acids. The CDR3 protein is CASSLASSGANVLTF. CDR3 nucleotide sequence: TGTGCCAGCAGCTTAGCATCCTCTGGGGCCAACGTCCTGACTTTC.

This clonotype has ten or more counts. The V and J genes are TRBV29-1 and TRBJ1-2, with a tentative D call TRBD1 (5 bases). There are 14 residues in the CDR3. V was clipped by 3 bases and J by 4 bases, with 15 bases between them. The V gene's germline CDR1 is SQVTM and CDR2 ANQGSEA. The CDR3 sequence is CSVETGDNPYGYTF. The CDR3 nucleotides are TGCAGCGTTGAGACGGGGGATAATCCCTATGGCTACACCTTC.

This clonotype was seen ten or more times. The J gene is TRBJ1-5, the V gene TRBV29-1; D remains ambiguous. The germline V gene encodes CDR1 SQVTM and CDR2 ANQGSEA. V was clipped by 4 bases and J by 1 base, with 8 bases between them. This CDR3 is built from 13 residues. The CDR3 coding sequence is TGCAGCGTTGGAAGTCGAAGCAATCAGCCCCAGCATTTT. It codes for CSVGSRSNQPQHF.

This clonotype has a count of ten or more. The chain is built from TRBV18 and TRBJ2-2; D is unclear. CDR3 size: 12 residues. The ends were cut back, 0 bases at V and 7 bases at J, with 3 bases in the middle. Germline V CDR1 and CDR2: KGHSH, LQKENI. CDR3 in DNA: TGTGCCAGCTCACCACCGGGCGGGGAGCTGTTTTTT. Translated, it gives CASSPPGGELFF.

This clonotype was counted between two and nine times. The V call is TRBV28, the J call TRBJ2-5; TRBD2 agrees at 9 bases. Losses at the gene ends were 5 bases for V and 5 bases for J; bases not matched to a gene: 3. CDR1 and CDR2 from the germline V gene are MDHEN and SYDVKM. CDR3 length: 13 residues. The chain's CDR3 is CASSGLARETQYF. The CDR3 DNA reads TGTGCCAGCAGTGGACTAGCGAGGGAGACCCAGTACTTC.

This clonotype was counted a few times. This chain joins TRBV5-1 and TRBJ2-5; 7 positions match TRBD2. Germline trimming cut 2 bases from V and 2 bases from J; bases unmatched to any gene: 12. The CDR3 totals 17 residues. Germline V gene lookup returns CDR1 SGHRS and CDR2 YFSETQ. For the CDR3, the DNA is TGCGCCAGCAGCTTCAACTCTTTACCGGGGGGTCAAGAGACCCAGTACTTC. Protein product: CASSFNSLPGGQETQYF.

This clonotype was found many times. The genes are TRBV6-2 or TRBV6-3 and TRBJ1-1, with 10 nucleotides matching TRBD1. This CDR3 has 16 residues. Germline V lookup: CDR1 MNHEY, CDR2 SVGEGT. With 5 bases clipped from V and 4 bases from J, the junction kept 10 bases outside the gene matches. The CDR3 sequence is CASSRAAGTGVTEAFF. As DNA, the CDR3 is TGTGCCAGCAGTCGAGCAGCCGGGACAGGGGTCACTGAAGCTTTCTTT.

This clonotype was seen many times. This chain uses TRBV12-5 with TRBJ2-7, with D possibly matching TRBD1 (6 bases). Germline values: CDR1 LGHNT, CDR2 FRNRAP. The CDR3 is 12 amino acids. Between the trimmed V and J ends, which lost 6 bases and 2 bases, there was a span of 8 bases. The CDR3 spells CASGQGPYEQYF. CDR3 in DNA: TGTGCTAGTGGACAGGGTCCCTACGAGCAGTACTTC.

This clonotype has just a few counts. The chain links TRBV7-2 to TRBJ2-1, with 8 bases lining up with TRBD2. The germline gives CDR1 SGHTA, CDR2 FQGNSA. V dropped 1 base and J dropped 6; count of bases not matched to a gene: 14. The CDR3 sequence is 18 residues long. Here the CDR3 DNA reads TGTGCCAGCAGCTTAGGGGTAGCGGGGTGGCTCTGGTCCAATGAGCAGTTCTTC. The encoded protein is CASSLGVAGWLWSNEQFF.

There are many counts of this clonotype. This sequence joins TRBV28 and TRBJ2-1; either TRBD1 or TRBD2 may supply D (5 bases each). Germline-derived CDR1 and CDR2 are MDHEN and SYDVKM. The CDR3 is 13 amino acids. The V end was cut by 8 bases, the J end by 3 bases, with 11 bases between. CDR3 sequence: CASLTRGYNEQFF. CDR3 sequence (DNA): TGTGCCAGCCTTACGAGGGGCTACAATGAGCAGTTCTTC.

For this clonotype: One junction end does not reproduce the germline sequence, and a read error may be involved. The chain couples TRBV14 to TRBJ2-1; D may correspond to TRBD1 or TRBD2 (5 bases each). The CDR3 loop spans 19 amino acids. In germline, CDR1 is SGHDN, CDR2 FVKESK. The CDR3 region has the DNA TGTGCCAGCATCCAAGATGGGAATCGTTGGGGGTCCGCCTACAATGAGCAGTTCTTC. Amino acids: CASIQDGNRWGSAYNEQFF.

This chain joins TRBV11-2 and TRBJ2-2, with D hard to call. This CDR3 comprises 15 residues. Deletions cut 2 bases from V and 4 bases from J, with 11 bases between. Per the germline V gene, CDR1 is SGHAT and CDR2 is FQNNGV. CDR3 residues: CASSLPPGSTGELFF. The CDR3 region has the DNA TGTGCCAGCAGCTTACCCCCCGGAAGCACCGGGGAGCTGTTTTTT.

This clonotype was seen ten or more times. V and J are TRBV7-9 and TRBJ2-4, with 8 positions matching TRBD1. V was clipped by 6 bases and J by 6 bases; unmatched bases: 7. The CDR3 contains 14 residues. CDR1 SEHNR and CDR2 FQNEAQ come from the germline V gene (reference sequence). The CDR3 coding sequence is TGTGCCAGCAGGGACGACGGACAGGGAAACATTCAGTACTTC. It is translated as CASRDDGQGNIQYF. The variable domain in full, with the rest retrieved from reference TRBV7-9 and TRBJ2-4, is DTGVSQNPRHKITKRGQNVTFRCDPISEHNRLYWYRQTLGQGPEFLTYFQNEAQLEKSRLLSDRFSAERPKGSFSTLEIQRTEQGDSAMYLCASRDDGQGNIQYFGAGTRLSVL.

This clonotype was observed a handful of times. The chain links TRBV10-2 to TRBJ1-1, with D tentatively TRBD1 (5 bases). This CDR3 comprises 15 residues. CDR1 and CDR2 (germline): WSHSY, SAAADI. Trimming cost V 6 bases and J 6 bases, with 20 bases left between them. CDR3 amino acids: CASRVAQGGISEAFF. The DNA of the CDR3 is TGCGCCAGCAGGGTTGCTCAGGGAGGTATATCTGAAGCTTTCTTT.

This rearrangement joins TRBV20-1 to TRBJ1-4, with a weak D call TRBD1 (5 bases). CDR3 length equals 17 residues. V lost 0 bases and J 1 base, leaving 15 bases between the germline ends. CDR1 is DFQATT and CDR2 is SNEGSKA in the germline V gene (reference sequence). CDR3: CSARDHGQGLTNEKLFF. CDR3 nucleotide sequence: TGCAGTGCTAGAGACCACGGCCAGGGTTTAACTAATGAAAAACTGTTTTTT.

For this clonotype: This may be a read error: a much more frequent sequence differs by one nucleotide. The chain carries TRBV7-9 and TRBJ2-1, with D unresolved. The CDR3 runs to 11 residues. Germline V gene lookup returns CDR1 SEHNR and CDR2 FQNEAQ (reference sequence). CDR3 sequence (DNA): TGTGCCAGCGGCTTTCAAAATGAGCAGTTCTTC. Its protein is CASGFQNEQFF.

Many counts were recorded for this clonotype. The rearrangement uses TRBV18 and TRBJ2-7; a weak D match, TRBD2 (6 bases). This CDR3 region has 15 residues. V was pared by 1 base and J by 1 base, with 11 bases between. CDR1 and CDR2 (germline): KGHSH, LQKENI. CDR3 loop: CASSPREEPSYEQYF. The CDR3, as DNA: TGTGCCAGCTCACCACGGGAGGAGCCTTCCTACGAGCAGTACTTC.

V and J are TRBV9 and TRBJ1-5; no firm D call. Per germline, CDR1 SGDLS and CDR2 YYNGEE. V was cut by 4 bases and J by 2 bases, with 13 bases left in between. The CDR3 totals 15 residues. The CDR3 sequence: CASSPGSKGNQPQHF. The CDR3 nucleotides read TGTGCCAGCAGCCCGGGGTCAAAGGGCAATCAGCCCCAGCATTTT.

This clonotype was recorded a few times. This rearrangement joins TRBV28 to TRBJ2-6; TRBD2 matches at 7 bases. Germline loops: CDR1 MDHEN, CDR2 SYDVKM. CDR3 length equals 16 residues. The V gene end was trimmed by 5 bases and the J gene end by 0 bases; junction bases not matched to a gene: 4. The CDR3 DNA reads TGTGCCAGCAGTATGGCGGGGGACTCTGGGGCCAACGTCCTGACTTTC. Encoded protein: CASSMAGDSGANVLTF.

This clonotype was counted ten times or more. The chain links TRBV12-3 or TRBV12-4 to TRBJ1-1; weak D call: TRBD1 (5 bases). CDR3 size: 16 residues. The V and J ends lost 3 bases and 4 bases respectively, with 18 bases between them. The CDR3 coding sequence is TGTGCCAGCAGTTTGGACTCAGGGTCCCTGGGCACTGAAGCTTTCTTT. It encodes CASSLDSGSLGTEAFF.